This is a list of T cell receptor beta chains from one sample in a study of monozygotic twins with cystic fibrosis. Measured with immunoSEQ multiplex PCR; TCRdb has only the in-frame clones, and not every one. The profile covers about 17,000 clones, with 96% appearing a single time and less than 0.8% taken by the ten largest. The specimen sequenced was blood. The receptors stem from a girl aged 2 to 10 with cystic fibrosis. CDR3s include the opening cysteine and the closing phenylalanine or tryptophan.

v_gene: TRBV7-2
len: 17
j_gene: TRBJ1-6
CDR3aa: CASSFTGLSPYNSPLHF

v_gene: TRBV7-2
len: 15
j_gene: TRBJ2-1
CDR3aa: CASSREQGAGNEQFF

v_gene: TRBV9
len: 15
j_gene: TRBJ2-5
CDR3aa: CASSVADTVWETQYF

v_gene: TRBV18
len: 19
j_gene: TRBJ2-6
CDR3aa: CASSPRTPRVDSGANVLTF

v_gene: TRBV20-1
len: 9
j_gene: TRBJ2-7
CDR3aa: CSGEDEQYF

v_gene: TRBV12-5
len: 16
j_gene: TRBJ1-1
CDR3aa: CASGLVTGVRNTEAFF

v_gene: TRBV19
len: 14
j_gene: TRBJ1-1
CDR3aa: CASRYRGGNTEAFF

v_gene: TRBV6-5
len: 15
j_gene: TRBJ2-7
CDR3aa: CASSYSSSITYEQYF

v_gene: TRBV10-3
len: 16
j_gene: TRBJ2-2
CDR3aa: CAISEGGSLNTGELFF

v_gene: TRBV5-1
len: 14
j_gene: TRBJ2-1
CDR3aa: CASSSSGGRNEQFF

v_gene: TRBV7-9
len: 13
j_gene: TRBJ1-1
CDR3aa: CASGRQGDTEAFF

v_gene: TRBV15
len: 13
j_gene: TRBJ1-1
CDR3aa: CAIWDRDDTEAFF

v_gene: TRBV11-2
len: 15
j_gene: TRBJ2-7
CDR3aa: CASSQRQGTIYEQYF